These 12 T cell receptor beta chains share one sample of origin, sequenced in a study of shared clonotypes between healthy human individuals (dated by TCRdb to 2018 to 2020). For the CD8 naive samples, CD45RO-negative cells were positively selected for CCR7, yielding a CD45RA+CCR7+ population from which TemRA cells were excluded. The library was prepared using the immunoSEQ multiplex PCR assay. Held by TCRdb, this immuneACCESS table contains in-frame sequences only and omits some clones. Under half of the omission traces to an unresolved V gene where checked; the cause of the rest is unknown. The sample contains some 2,100,000 clones, just over 90% of them found a single time. About 1.8% of the sample is taken by the ten largest. Sequencing was done on a sample of naive CD8+ T cells from PBMCs. The cell subset or site label corresponds to: CD45RA+CCR7+. These receptors all come from a man younger than 35 in good health. Some clones in this sample may be carry-over from other donors' samples.

The J gene is TRBJ2-5, the V gene TRBV4-2; TRBD2 might be the D (5 bases). V was shortened by 0 bases and J by 2 bases, with 16 bases between the two germline ends. In germline, CDR1 is LGHNA, CDR2 YNFKEQ. The CDR3 length is 17 residues. CDR3: CASSQDMSGGPQETQYF. CDR3 nucleotide sequence: TGTGCCAGCAGCCAAGACATGAGTGGCGGGCCACAAGAGACCCAGTACTTC.

CDR3 loop: CASSPGQGIDEQYF. For the CDR3, the DNA is TGTGCCAGCAGCCCGGGACAGGGGATCGACGAGCAGTACTTC. This chain links TRBV6-5 with TRBJ2-7; 10 nucleotides agree with TRBD1. This CDR3 spans 14 amino acids. V trimming: 6 bases; J trimming: 5 bases; junction bases outside the gene matches: 7. From germline, CDR1 is MNHEY and CDR2 SVGAGI.

A single count supports this clone. This sequence joins TRBV5-1 and TRBJ2-3, with 11 nucleotides matching TRBD1. V trimming: 4 bases; J trimming: 6 bases; junction bases outside the gene matches: 7. The CDR3 contains 15 residues. The germline gives CDR1 SGHRS, CDR2 YFSETQ. CDR3 bases: TGCGCCAGCAGCGCGCCGGGACAGGGGGACGATACGCAGTATTTT. The encoded protein is CASSAPGQGDDTQYF. The full variable domain, completed using reference TRBV5-1 and TRBJ2-3, is KAGVTQTPRYLIKTRGQQVTLSCSPISGHRSVSWYQQTPGQGLQFLFEYFSETQRNKGNFPGRFSGRQFSNSRSEMNVSTLELGDSALYLCASSAPGQGDDTQYFGPGTRLTVL.

This clone was picked up one time. The CDR3 DNA reads as TGTGCCACCAGCAGGGAGACACACTATGGCTACACCTTC. Protein product: CATSRETHYGYTF. The J gene is TRBJ1-2, the V gene TRBV15; D unresolved. CDR3 length: 13 amino acids. CDR1 LNHNV and CDR2 YYDKDF come from the germline V gene (reference sequence). V was pared by 3 bases and J by 3 bases, with 8 bases between.

The CDR3 is CASSQDRDFNEKLFF. The CDR3 nucleotides are TGCGCCAGCAGCCAAGACAGGGATTTTAATGAAAAACTGTTTTTT. The rearrangement links TRBV4-3 to TRBJ1-4, with D possibly being TRBD1 (5 bases). V was pared by 0 bases and J by 4 bases, with 9 bases between. There are 15 residues in the CDR3. The germline CDR1 and CDR2 sequences are LGHNA and YSLEER.

The gene calls are TRBV6-6 and TRBJ1-2, with 9 bases lining up with TRBD1. CDR1 and CDR2 from the germline V gene are MNHNY and SVGAGI (reference sequence). The CDR3 consists of 15 residues. After removal of 0 bases from V and 1 base from J, the junction contained 0 bases not matched to a gene. CDR3 sequence reads: CASSYSDRGNYGYTF. CDR3 nucleotide sequence: TGTGCCAGCAGTTACTCGGACAGGGGTAACTATGGCTACACCTTC.

The CDR3 protein is CASSSGSLDEQYF. In DNA, the CDR3 is TGTGCCAGCAGCTCCGGGAGTCTCGACGAGCAGTACTTC. V gene TRBV11-2 combines with J gene TRBJ2-7, with D possibly matching TRBD2 (6 bases). The germline gives CDR1 SGHAT, CDR2 FQNNGV. Deletions cut 4 bases from V and 5 bases from J, with 12 bases between. The CDR3 contains 13 residues.

The V and J genes are TRBV7-9 and TRBJ1-2; D remains unclear. CDR1 is SEHNR and CDR2 is FQNEAQ in the germline V gene (reference sequence). V was pared by 5 bases and J by 8 bases, with 24 bases between. This CDR3 region has 16 residues. For the CDR3, the DNA is TGTGCCAGCAGCCGTGCTGCTCCGGAGACTCGGAGAGGCTACACCTTC. Amino acids: CASSRAAPETRRGYTF.

The rearrangement links TRBV28 to TRBJ2-2, with D perhaps matching TRBD1 or TRBD2 (6 bases each). The CDR3 runs to 16 residues. Trimming took 7 bases from V and 3 from J, leaving 18 bases between them. Per germline, CDR1 MDHEN and CDR2 SYDVKM. The CDR3 loop is CASTTLKRGDTGELFF. The CDR3 DNA is TGTGCCAGCACCACCCTCAAGAGGGGGGACACCGGGGAGCTGTTTTTT.

The CDR3 sequence: CASSQRQGYSGNTIYF. The CDR3 DNA reads as TGTGCCAGCAGTCAGAGACAGGGGTACTCTGGAAACACCATATATTTT. V is TRBV27 and J is TRBJ1-3, with 8 positions matching TRBD1. The CDR3 contains 16 residues. After removal of 5 bases from V and 0 bases from J, the junction contained 6 bases not matched to a gene. The V gene's germline CDR1 is MNHEY and CDR2 SMNVEV (reference sequence).

A word on this clone: Being one base from a much bigger clone, this may be a read error. Other DNA sequences within the sample encode an identical CDR3. The V call is TRBV28, the J call TRBJ2-7, with D hard to call. The CDR3 has 11 amino acids. Trimming took 6 bases from V and 2 from J, leaving 5 bases between them. Germline assignment: CDR1 MDHEN and CDR2 SYDVKM. The CDR3 sequence is CASSSAYEQYF. For the CDR3, the DNA is TGTGCCAGCAGCTCCGCCTACGAGCAGTACTTC.

This clone has only one observation. The chain combines TRBV10-2 with TRBJ2-1; unclear D gene. Trimming removed 5 bases from V and 6 bases from J, with 5 bases in between. Germline V gene lookup returns CDR1 WSHSY and CDR2 SAAADI. The CDR3 spans 11 residues. The CDR3 nucleotides read TGCGCCAGCAGTAAGGGCAATGAGCAGTTCTTC. Translated, it gives CASSKGNEQFF.